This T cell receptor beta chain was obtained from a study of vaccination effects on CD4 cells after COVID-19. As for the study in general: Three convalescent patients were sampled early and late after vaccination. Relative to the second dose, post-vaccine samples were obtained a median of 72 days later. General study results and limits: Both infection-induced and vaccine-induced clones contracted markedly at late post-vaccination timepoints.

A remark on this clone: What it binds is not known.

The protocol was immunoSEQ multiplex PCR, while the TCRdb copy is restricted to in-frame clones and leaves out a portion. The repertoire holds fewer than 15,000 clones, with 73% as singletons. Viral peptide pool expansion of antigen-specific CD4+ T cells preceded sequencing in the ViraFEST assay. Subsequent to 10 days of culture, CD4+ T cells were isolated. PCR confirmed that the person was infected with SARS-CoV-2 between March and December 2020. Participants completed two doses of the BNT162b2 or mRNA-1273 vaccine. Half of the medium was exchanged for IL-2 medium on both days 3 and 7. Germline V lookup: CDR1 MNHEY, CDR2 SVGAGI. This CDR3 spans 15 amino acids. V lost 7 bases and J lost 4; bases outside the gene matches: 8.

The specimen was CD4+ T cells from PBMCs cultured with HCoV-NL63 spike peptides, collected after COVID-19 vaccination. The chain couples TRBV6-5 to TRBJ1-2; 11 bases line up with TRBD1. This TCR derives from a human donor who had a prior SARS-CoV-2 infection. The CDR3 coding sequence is TGTGCCAGCACGAGGACAGGGGGCGGGAGCTATGGCTACACCTTC. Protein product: CASTRTGGGSYGYTF.